These T cell receptor beta chains were read from a single sample in a study of blood T cell repertoires in COVID-19. Measured with immunoSEQ multiplex PCR; TCRdb has only the in-frame clones, and not every one. The table has 150,000 to 200,000 clones, over 75% seen once. Specimen: peripheral blood. The receptors stem from a man between 60 and 75 years old with acute or convalescent COVID-19. Each CDR3 is given with its conserved first and last residue. A D gene is named only where the DNA matches it firmly. The size entry is marked missing in some rows and otherwise reads once, few, many or a size class.

abundance	len	v_gene	d_gene	j_gene	CDR3nt	CDR3aa
.	16	TRBV3-1/TRBV3-2	TRBD2	TRBJ2-4	TGTGCCAGCAGACCCTCGAGCGGGAACGGCAAAAACATTCAGTACTTC	CASRPSSGNGKNIQYF
.	15	TRBV7-9	.	TRBJ1-4	TGTGCCAGCAGCTTAGGGGCGGGGACTAATGAAAAACTGTTTTTT	CASSLGAGTNEKLFF
.	14	TRBV29-1	.	TRBJ1-1	TGCAGCGCCGAACGGGGGGGGCTTGGCACTGAAGCTTTCTTT	CSAERGGLGTEAFF
.	14	TRBV5-4	.	TRBJ2-3	TGTGCCAGCAGCACAGCAGGGGGCACAGATACGCAGTATTTT	CASSTAGGTDTQYF
.	16	TRBV3-1/TRBV3-2	.	TRBJ2-1	TGTGCCAGCAGCCAAGAAGCGGCGCTTGGCGACAATGAGCAGTTCTTC	CASSQEAALGDNEQFF
.	13	TRBV9	.	TRBJ2-5	TGTGCCAGCAGCCCACAGGGTTGGGAGACCCAGTACTTC	CASSPQGWETQYF
.	13	TRBV25-1	.	TRBJ2-5	TGTGCCAGCACCGTGGGGGGAGGTGAGACCCAGTACTTC	CASTVGGGETQYF
.	11	TRBV5-1	.	TRBJ2-7	TGCGCCAGCAGCTTGGCCCGCGAGCAGTACTTC	CASSLAREQYF
.	18	TRBV7-8	TRBD2	TRBJ2-3	TGTGCCAGCAGCCCCCGGAGCGGGAGGGCGGAGAGCACAGATACGCAGTATTTT	CASSPRSGRAESTDTQYF
.	15	TRBV5-1	TRBD2	TRBJ2-5	TGCGCCAGCAGCTCGAATAGCGGGAGTCAAGAGACCCAGTACTTC	CASSSNSGSQETQYF
once	14	TRBV6-2/TRBV6-3	TRBD1	TRBJ1-4	TGTGCCAGCAGCCCCGGACAGGTTGGTGAAAAACTGTTTTTT	CASSPGQVGEKLFF
.	13	TRBV12-3/TRBV12-4	.	TRBJ2-5	TGTGCCAGCAGTATCGACAGTCGAGAGACCCAGTACTTC	CASSIDSRETQYF
.	14	TRBV7-2	TRBD2	TRBJ2-5	TGTGCCAGCAGGCTAGCGGGAGCCTCTGAGACCCAGTACTTC	CASRLAGASETQYF
.	15	TRBV21-1	.	TRBJ2-3	TGTGCCAGCAGCCACCGGGACAGGGAGGAAGATACGCAGTATTTT	CASSHRDREEDTQYF
.	15	TRBV10-3	.	TRBJ2-7	TGTGCCATCAGCCCTGGACAGGGACTAATCTACGAGCAGTACTTC	CAISPGQGLIYEQYF
.	15	TRBV9	TRBD2	TRBJ2-1	TGTGCCAGCAGCGTAGTAGCTAGCGGGATTAATGAGCAGTTCTTC	CASSVVASGINEQFF
.	14	TRBV28	.	TRBJ1-4	TGTGCCAGCAGTTTAGGGGGGGCGAAAGAAAAACTGTTTTTT	CASSLGGAKEKLFF
.	13	TRBV7-2	TRBD1	TRBJ1-1	TGTGCCAGCAGCGTCGCAGGGGGTTCTGAAGCTTTCTTT	CASSVAGGSEAFF
.	20	TRBV19	TRBD1	TRBJ1-5	TGTGCCAGTAGTATAGATCGTAGGACAGGAACCCGTCATAGCAATCAGCCCCAGCATTTT	CASSIDRRTGTRHSNQPQHF
.	15	TRBV28	.	TRBJ2-7	TGTGCCAGCAGTTTAGAAAGCGGGTACATAAGGGAGCAGTACTTC	CASSLESGYIREQYF
.	17	TRBV7-2	TRBD1	TRBJ2-7	TGTGCCAGCAGCCCGCAACCGGGACAGGGGGAATCCAGCGAGCAGTACTTC	CASSPQPGQGESSEQYF
.	13	TRBV9	.	TRBJ1-1	TGTGCCAGCAGCGTAGCAGGGAACACTGAAGCTTTCTTT	CASSVAGNTEAFF
.	15	TRBV18	.	TRBJ1-4	TGTGCCAGCTCACCCGAAACAGGGCGTGGGGAAAAACTGTTTTTT	CASSPETGRGEKLFF
.	16	TRBV4-3	.	TRBJ2-7	TGCGCCAGCAGCCAAGATGTGCGGGGTAGCTCCTACGAGCAGTACTTC	CASSQDVRGSSYEQYF
.	13	TRBV4-1	.	TRBJ1-1	TGCGCCAGCAGCCAAGGAGGGAGGACTGAAGCTTTCTTT	CASSQGGRTEAFF
few	14	TRBV7-2	TRBD1	TRBJ1-1	TGTGCCAGCAGCCCCGGGACAGGGTGGACTGAAGCTTTCTTT	CASSPGTGWTEAFF
.	14	TRBV28	.	TRBJ1-6	TGTGCCAGCAGTTTAGGGCAGTACAATTCACCCCTCCACTTT	CASSLGQYNSPLHF
once	15	TRBV19	TRBD1	TRBJ1-1	TGTGCCAGCGAGGGACAGGGGGTAGGGGTGGCTGAAGCTTTCTTT	CASEGQGVGVAEAFF
.	12	TRBV3-1/TRBV3-2	.	TRBJ1-2	TGTGCCAGCAGCCAAGGTAACAGGGTCCACACCTTC	CASSQGNRVHTF
.	18	TRBV21-1	.	TRBJ2-4	TGTGCCAGCAGCAAAGTCAGGCCAGGGACTTTAGCCAAAAACATTCAGTACTTC	CASSKVRPGTLAKNIQYF
.	15	TRBV7-9	TRBD2	TRBJ2-3	TGTGCCAGCAGCTTGATAGCGGGAGATACAGATACGCAGTATTTT	CASSLIAGDTDTQYF
few	13	TRBV11-1	TRBD1	TRBJ2-4	TGTGCCAGCAGCTTACCGGGACAGAACATTCAGTACTTC	CASSLPGQNIQYF
.	14	TRBV28	.	TRBJ1-3	TGTGCCAGCAGTAATGGACAGTCAGGAAACACCATATATTTT	CASSNGQSGNTIYF
.	14	TRBV5-6	TRBD1	TRBJ1-1	TGTGCCAGCAGCCCCGGACAGGGGCGGACTGAAGCTTTCTTT	CASSPGQGRTEAFF
.	13	TRBV6-1	.	TRBJ2-7	TGTGCCAGCAGTGAAATCCCCGCGAGAAAGCAGTACTTC	CASSEIPARKQYF
once	16	TRBV27	.	TRBJ2-3	TGTGCCAGCAGACCCCGGGTCCCAGCCTCCACAGATACGCAGTATTTT	CASRPRVPASTDTQYF
.	16	TRBV27	.	TRBJ1-4	TGTGCCAGCAGAACTAAAAGGGGAACTACTAATGAAAAACTGTTTTTT	CASRTKRGTTNEKLFF
.	17	TRBV4-1	TRBD1	TRBJ2-7	TGCGCCAGCAGCCATGCCCGTGACAGGGGGGGAGACTACGAGCAGTACTTC	CASSHARDRGGDYEQYF
.	13	TRBV28	TRBD2	TRBJ2-1	TGTGCCAGCTCGGGAGGCGTCGACAATGAGCAGTTCTTC	CASSGGVDNEQFF
.	15	TRBV6-6	.	TRBJ1-6	TGTGCCAGCAGCGAAACGGGGGGCTATAATTCACCCCTCCACTTT	CASSETGGYNSPLHF
.	15	TRBV7-3	.	TRBJ1-1	TGTGCCAGCAGCTCCCAGGGGCCCCCAAACACTGAAGCTTTCTTT	CASSSQGPPNTEAFF
.	15	TRBV7-8	TRBD2	TRBJ2-7	TGTGCCAGCAGCTTACCGGGAGGAACTACCTACGAGCAGTACTTC	CASSLPGGTTYEQYF
.	13	TRBV5-3	.	TRBJ1-5	TGTGCCAGAACTCCTGGAGGCAATCAGCCCCAGCATTTT	CARTPGGNQPQHF
.	14	TRBV30	TRBD1	TRBJ1-1	TGTGCCTGGAGAGCAGGGGGCCCGAACACTGAAGCTTTCTTT	CAWRAGGPNTEAFF
.	15	TRBV7-9	.	TRBJ2-3	TGTGCCAGCAGCTTGTTAATGACGGGAACAGATACGCAGTATTTT	CASSLLMTGTDTQYF
.	15	TRBV4-1	TRBD1	TRBJ1-2	TGCGCCAGCAGCCTACAGGGGGCCTCCAACTATGGCTACACCTTC	CASSLQGASNYGYTF
.	16	TRBV11-2	TRBD2	TRBJ2-3	TGTGCCAGCAGCCCGGGGACTAGCGGGAGGTTAGATACGCAGTATTTT	CASSPGTSGRLDTQYF
.	15	TRBV5-4	.	TRBJ2-2	TGTGCCAGCAGCCGCGACTTGCTGAACACCGGGGAGCTGTTTTTT	CASSRDLLNTGELFF
.	16	TRBV2	TRBD1	TRBJ2-7	TGTGCCAGCAGTGAAAGACAGGGGTTACCAACCTACGAGCAGTACTTC	CASSERQGLPTYEQYF
.	16	TRBV6-1	TRBD1	TRBJ1-2	TGTGCCAGCAGTGAAGGTGTTTGGGACAGCGTTTATGGCTACACCTTC	CASSEGVWDSVYGYTF
few	19	TRBV7-2	TRBD2	TRBJ2-1	TGTGCCAGCAGCTTTAGACTAGCGGGAGGGCCGAGCTCCTACAATGAGCAGTTCTTC	CASSFRLAGGPSSYNEQFF
.	15	TRBV4-3	TRBD2	TRBJ2-2	TGCGCCAGCAGCAGGGGGACTAGCGGGCCCGGGGAGCTGTTTTTT	CASSRGTSGPGELFF
.	13	TRBV28	.	TRBJ1-1	TGTGCCAGCAGTTTACCAGGGAAGACTGAAGCTTTCTTT	CASSLPGKTEAFF
.	15	TRBV7-2	.	TRBJ1-5	TGTGCCAGCAGCTTAGATTACGGGCCGGGACTGTCCCAGCATTTT	CASSLDYGPGLSQHF
.	16	TRBV6-2/TRBV6-3	.	TRBJ2-7	TGTGCCAGCAGTTACTCGTTGTACGGCGGGTCCTACGAGCAGTACTTC	CASSYSLYGGSYEQYF
once	16	TRBV19	.	TRBJ2-1	TGTGCCAGTAGTATAGCAGACCAGCCCAGGGTCTATGAGCAGTTCTTC	CASSIADQPRVYEQFF
.	16	TRBV27	TRBD1	TRBJ2-2	TGTGCCAGCAGTTATTTAAGGACAGGGACCACCGGGGAGCTGTTTTTT	CASSYLRTGTTGELFF
.	14	TRBV7-2	.	TRBJ2-2	TGTGCCAGCAGCTTCCTAATAAACACCGGGGAGCTGTTTTTT	CASSFLINTGELFF
.	15	TRBV18	TRBD1	TRBJ1-2	TGTGCCAGCCATCAAGGGACAGGGGACGGCTATGGCTACACCTTC	CASHQGTGDGYGYTF